Listed below are T cell receptor beta chains from one sample, sequenced in a study of response to subunit inactivated influenza vaccine. One entry per CDR3 protein, called by TCRdb with MiXCR from the RT-PCR reads. Among about 800,000 distinct CDR3 sequences, 21% were seen once, and the ten largest hold about 10%. The sequenced sample was PBMCs from blood, obtained 5 days after vaccination. The source is a man aged 45-65 years who received an inactivated influenza vaccine. CDR3s include the opening cysteine and the closing phenylalanine or tryptophan. A D gene is named only where the DNA matches it firmly. Rows may omit the clone size; those that give it use once, few, many or a size class.

j_gene,d_gene,v_gene,abundance,CDR3nt,CDR3aa
TRBJ2-1,TRBD2,TRBV14,few,TGTGCCAGCAGCCAAGCAACGGCGGGAGAAAGTGAGCAGTTCTTC,CASSQATAGESEQFF
TRBJ2-5,-,TRBV7-9,-,TGTGCCGGCAGCCCTAACAGGGAGACCCAGTACTTC,CAGSPNRETQYF
TRBJ2-5,-,TRBV28,few,TGTGCCAGCAGTTCAAGGACCCAGTACTTC,CASSSRTQYF
TRBJ2-7,-,TRBV20-1,-,TGCAGTGCTAGAGATCTTGGCAGATTCAGCTACGAGCAGTACTTC,CSARDLGRFSYEQYF
TRBJ2-5,-,TRBV6-5,many,TGTGCCAGCAGTTACTCGATTCGCGACCAAGAGACCCAGTACTTC,CASSYSIRDQETQYF
TRBJ2-7,TRBD1,TRBV5-1,few,TGCGCCAGCAGCCTGCTAGAGACAGGGGATCAGTACTTC,CASSLLETGDQYF
TRBJ1-6,TRBD1,TRBV5-1,few,TGCGCCAGCAGCTTCTCAACAGGGGAAGGTTCACCCCTCCACTTT,CASSFSTGEGSPLHF
TRBJ2-5,-,TRBV12-3/TRBV12-4,few,TGTGCCAGCAGTTTAGACCCCAGGGGCGGGACCCAGTACTTC,CASSLDPRGGTQYF
TRBJ2-6,-,TRBV5-6,many,TGTGCCAGCAGCAACCTACAGGGCGGGGTGTCTGGGGCCAACGTCCTGACTTTC,CASSNLQGGVSGANVLTF
TRBJ1-2,-,TRBV7-2,-,TGTGCCAGCAGCTCCGACAGTGCTAACTATGGCTACACCTTC,CASSSDSANYGYTF
TRBJ1-1,TRBD1,TRBV5-1,-,TGCGCCAGCAGCTCGGGACAGAGGGCAAGTGACACTGAAGCTTTCTTT,CASSSGQRASDTEAFF
TRBJ2-3,TRBD2,TRBV7-9,-,TGTGCCACCAAGTCGACGGGGGGAGGGGATACGCAGTATTTT,CATKSTGGGDTQYF
TRBJ2-3,TRBD2,TRBV11-2,-,TGTGCCAGCAGCTCCGGGACTAGCGGGACTAGCACAGATACGCAGTATTTT,CASSSGTSGTSTDTQYF
TRBJ2-2,TRBD1,TRBV7-2,few,TGTGCCAGCAGCCCCAAGCCAGGGGGTACCGGGGAGCTGTTTTTT,CASSPKPGGTGELFF
TRBJ2-7,TRBD2,TRBV20-1,-,TGCAGTGCGAGACTAGCGGGAGAGCAGTACTTC,CSARLAGEQYF
TRBJ1-4,TRBD1,TRBV4-1,-,TGCGCCAGCAGCCAGCAACCGGGACAGACTAATGAAAAACTGTTTTTT,CASSQQPGQTNEKLFF